Listed below are T cell receptor beta chains from one sample, sequenced in a study of cytomegalovirus exposure and HLA in healthy donors. Here immunoSEQ multiplex PCR was the method, and the copy in TCRdb shows in-frame clones only, minus some. The listing contains around 45,000 clones. Sequencing used PBMCs. Every receptor here comes from a woman aged 30 to 39 in good health and CMV-seronegative. CDR3s include the opening cysteine and the closing phenylalanine or tryptophan. Each record gives: J gene, D gene, V gene, CDR3 protein, CDR3 DNA. The D gene is left open where the match is weak.

j_gene: TRBJ2-7
d_gene: TRBD1
v_gene: TRBV6-5
CDR3aa: CASSSRQGATVQYF
CDR3nt: TGTGCCAGCAGCTCACGACAGGGGGCGACGGTGCAGTACTTC

j_gene: TRBJ2-1
d_gene: -
v_gene: TRBV4-1
CDR3aa: CASSPRSRDIANEQFF
CDR3nt: TGCGCCAGCAGCCCCCGGTCCCGGGACATCGCCAATGAGCAGTTCTTC

j_gene: TRBJ1-2
d_gene: -
v_gene: TRBV19
CDR3aa: CASSVQGLYGYTF
CDR3nt: TGTGCCAGTAGTGTACAGGGTCTTTATGGCTACACCTTC

j_gene: TRBJ2-3
d_gene: TRBD1
v_gene: TRBV7-9
CDR3aa: CAIPLVTGGSTDTQYF
CDR3nt: TGTGCCATCCCGCTAGTTACAGGGGGGAGTACAGATACGCAGTATTTT

j_gene: TRBJ2-7
d_gene: TRBD1
v_gene: TRBV18
CDR3aa: CASSPDQGAYEQYF
CDR3nt: TGTGCCAGCTCACCAGATCAGGGGGCCTACGAGCAGTACTTC

j_gene: TRBJ1-5
d_gene: -
v_gene: TRBV11-2
CDR3aa: CASSLVRSNQPQHF
CDR3nt: TGTGCCAGCAGCTTAGTGAGGAGCAATCAGCCCCAGCATTTT

j_gene: TRBJ1-5
d_gene: TRBD1
v_gene: TRBV7-2
CDR3aa: CASSHRDRGRGQPQHF
CDR3nt: TGTGCCAGCAGCCACCGGGACAGGGGGCGAGGTCAGCCCCAGCATTTT

j_gene: TRBJ2-7
d_gene: -
v_gene: TRBV29-1
CDR3aa: CSVGAGTYEQYF
CDR3nt: TGCAGCGTTGGAGCAGGGACCTACGAGCAGTACTTC

j_gene: TRBJ2-5
d_gene: TRBD2
v_gene: TRBV9
CDR3aa: CASSVSGLAKETQYF
CDR3nt: TGTGCCAGCAGCGTATCAGGACTAGCAAAAGAGACCCAGTACTTC

j_gene: TRBJ1-4
d_gene: -
v_gene: TRBV6-5
CDR3aa: CASSYQGKREKLFF
CDR3nt: TGTGCCAGCAGTTATCAGGGGAAGAGAGAAAAACTGTTTTTT

j_gene: TRBJ2-2
d_gene: -
v_gene: TRBV6-5
CDR3aa: CASRGGNTGELFF
CDR3nt: TGTGCCAGCAGGGGAGGGAACACCGGGGAGCTGTTTTTT

j_gene: TRBJ2-5
d_gene: -
v_gene: TRBV19
CDR3aa: CASSTLGVTETQYF
CDR3nt: TGTGCCAGTAGTACCCTCGGGGTTACAGAGACCCAGTACTTC

j_gene: TRBJ1-5
d_gene: -
v_gene: TRBV19
CDR3aa: CASRPAGHQPQHF
CDR3nt: TGTGCCAGCCGCCCGGCAGGGCATCAGCCCCAGCATTTT

j_gene: TRBJ2-3
d_gene: -
v_gene: TRBV5-1
CDR3aa: CASSSAQGRDTDTQYF
CDR3nt: TGCGCCAGCAGTTCTGCCCAAGGCAGGGACACAGATACGCAGTATTTT

j_gene: TRBJ2-7
d_gene: TRBD1
v_gene: TRBV18
CDR3aa: CASSQDRVIGQYF
CDR3nt: TGTGCCAGCTCACAGGACAGGGTTATCGGGCAGTACTTC

j_gene: TRBJ2-7
d_gene: -
v_gene: TRBV6-5
CDR3aa: CASSYSGRHYEQYF
CDR3nt: TGTGCCAGCAGTTACTCGGGCCGGCACTACGAGCAGTACTTC

j_gene: TRBJ2-1
d_gene: -
v_gene: TRBV19
CDR3aa: CASSDLYNEQFF
CDR3nt: TGTGCCAGTTCAGATCTGTACAATGAGCAGTTCTTC

j_gene: TRBJ2-3
d_gene: -
v_gene: TRBV7-2
CDR3aa: CASRPQSTDTQYF
CDR3nt: TGTGCCAGCAGACCACAATCCACGGATACGCAGTATTTT

j_gene: TRBJ1-1
d_gene: -
v_gene: TRBV6-6
CDR3aa: CASGQNTEAFF
CDR3nt: TGTGCCAGTGGACAGAACACTGAAGCTTTCTTT

j_gene: TRBJ2-7
d_gene: -
v_gene: TRBV10-2
CDR3aa: CASSDPPGEQYF
CDR3nt: TGCGCCAGCAGTGACCCCCCAGGCGAGCAGTACTTC

j_gene: TRBJ2-3
d_gene: TRBD2
v_gene: TRBV5-6
CDR3aa: CASNLAGGGTDTQYF
CDR3nt: TGTGCCAGCAACTTAGCGGGAGGGGGCACAGATACGCAGTATTTT

j_gene: TRBJ2-6
d_gene: TRBD2
v_gene: TRBV4-3
CDR3aa: CASSQDFPSGTMANVLTF
CDR3nt: TGCGCCAGCAGCCAAGATTTCCCTAGCGGGACAATGGCCAACGTCCTGACTTTC

j_gene: TRBJ2-2
d_gene: -
v_gene: TRBV14
CDR3aa: CASSLFGGLTTGELFF
CDR3nt: TGTGCCAGCAGCCTTTTTGGGGGACTGACCACCGGGGAGCTGTTTTTT

j_gene: TRBJ2-7
d_gene: TRBD2
v_gene: TRBV28
CDR3aa: CASRYTSGRTSYEQYF
CDR3nt: TGTGCCAGCAGATACACTAGCGGGAGGACCTCCTACGAGCAGTACTTC

j_gene: TRBJ1-1
d_gene: -
v_gene: TRBV30
CDR3aa: CAWSGQNTEDFF
CDR3nt: TGTGCCTGGAGTGGACAGAACACTGAAGATTTCTTT

j_gene: TRBJ2-7
d_gene: -
v_gene: TRBV4-1
CDR3aa: CASSQESQRSSYEQYF
CDR3nt: TGCGCCAGCAGCCAAGAGAGCCAAAGGAGCTCCTACGAGCAGTACTTC

j_gene: TRBJ2-1
d_gene: TRBD2
v_gene: TRBV30
CDR3aa: CAWKSGGSNEQFF
CDR3nt: TGTGCCTGGAAATCGGGAGGTAGCAATGAGCAGTTCTTC